This T cell receptor beta chain was found in a study of T cell responses to AZD1222 COVID-19 vaccine (dated by TCRdb to the early 2020s). Regarding the study in general: TCR sequencing was performed for approximately 240 trial participants, of whom roughly 200 were given two doses of AZD1222 and around 26 were given two doses of MenACWY control vaccine. Trial participants were enrolled by age into subgroups of 18-55, 56-69 and 70-plus years, and 148, 28 and 57 TCR-sequenced participants, respectively, were included in these subgroups. Results and caveats for the whole study, not just this receptor: Spike-specific TCR breadth and depth rose significantly after two AZD1222 doses compared with day 0 and with MenACWY recipients. Epitopes outside the regions mutated in the B.1.351 and B.1.1.7 variants were reportedly recognized by nearly half of the unique spike-specific TCRs. Conclusions about previously exposed vaccinees are limited because only six or seven AZD1222 recipients were SARS-CoV-2 seropositive at baseline. Because no samples from the day 14 peak response were available, repertoires could be characterized only after the peak T cell response. Participants were mostly white British and included more females than males, and it was suggested by the authors that clonal diversity may have been underestimated. Vaccine-associated CD4 TCRs spanned the whole spike protein, with dominant responses in regions 160-218 and 743-854. The 56-69-year group was small, and its depth increase did not reach significance, likely because of low power.

The sample's time point label, in plain terms: about 28 days (+/-7) after the second vaccine dose. AZD1222 recipients given second doses at about 4 weeks or at about 12 weeks were pooled, since spike-specific TCR depth and breadth were not found to differ between the two schedules. Samples from vaccinated people were obtained from the UK trials COV001 and COV002, which included a single-blind randomized controlled phase 2/3 trial of AZD1222 (ChAdOx1 nCoV-19) in healthy adults. Trial participant PBMC samples were collected at day 0 and day 28 after the second dose for TCRbeta chain sequencing. In regard to this clone: It lacks a known antigen. Per-base quality was not reported, and no clone a single base away is much larger than it.

The CDR3 starts with the cysteine, ends with the phenylalanine, and has 16 residues. Of the read, only the CDR3 DNA is kept; its 48 bases are in frame from base 1. According to the germline V gene, CDR1 reads KGHSH and CDR2 reads LQKENI. V is shortened by 6 bases, J by 4 bases, and the region joining them spans 16 bases. The CDR3 regions of human TCRbeta chains were subjected to immunosequencing. The authors' analysis ran thus. TCRs in the repertoires were matched against a reference library of SARS-CoV-2-specific TCRs that had been generated with the MIRA antigen-specificity platform. Breadth was defined as the fraction of unique TCRs that were SARS-CoV-2-associated. Depth was defined as the fraction of total T cells that were SARS-CoV-2-associated. Using the MIRA data, each spike-specific TCR was mapped to the spike region that the TCR reacts to and placed in a CD4 or CD8 class. Log10-transformed breadth and depth values were compared by one-way ANOVA with Sidak's multiple comparisons tests. Held by TCRdb, this immuneACCESS table contains in-frame sequences only and omits some clones. Under half of the omission traces to an unresolved V gene where checked; the cause of the rest is unknown. The D gene and trimming were derived from the DNA, and the V and J assignments and clone size from that table. For this sample there are around 46,000 clones; approximately 91% appear just once. The biggest ten clones account for approximately 5.3% of the sample.

The sample here was peripheral blood, taken 28 days after the second AZD1222 dose. The receptor chain draws on TRBV18 and TRBJ2-6; TRBD2 is perhaps the D gene, given 7 matching bases. This receptor was obtained from an adult who received the AZD1222 COVID-19 vaccine. CDR3 reads: CASSPKGGAGANVLTF. The bases read TGTGCCAGCTCCCCTAAAGGGGGGGCCGGGGCCAACGTCCTGACTTTC.